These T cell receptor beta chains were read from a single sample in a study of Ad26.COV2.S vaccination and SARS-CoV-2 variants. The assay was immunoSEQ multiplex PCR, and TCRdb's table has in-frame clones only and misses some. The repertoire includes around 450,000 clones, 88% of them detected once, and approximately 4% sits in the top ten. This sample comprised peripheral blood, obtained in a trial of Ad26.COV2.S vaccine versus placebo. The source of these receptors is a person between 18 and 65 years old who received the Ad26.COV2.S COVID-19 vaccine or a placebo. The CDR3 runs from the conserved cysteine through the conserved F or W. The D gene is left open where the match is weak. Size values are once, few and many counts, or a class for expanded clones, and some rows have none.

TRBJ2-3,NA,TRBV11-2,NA,CASSLVLGAVDTQYF,TGTGCCAGCAGCTTAGTCCTCGGGGCCGTAGATACGCAGTATTTT
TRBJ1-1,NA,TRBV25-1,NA,CASSARQTEAFF,TGTGCCAGCAGTGCAAGACAGACTGAAGCTTTCTTT
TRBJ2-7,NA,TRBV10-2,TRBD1,CASSEELGTGYYEQYF,TGCGCCAGCAGTGAAGAACTAGGGACAGGGTACTACGAGCAGTACTTC
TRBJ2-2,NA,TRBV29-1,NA,CSVVYTTNTGELFF,TGCAGCGTTGTATATACCACGAACACCGGGGAGCTGTTTTTT
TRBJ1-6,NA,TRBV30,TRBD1,CAWSGITGAFGNSPLHF,TGTGCCTGGAGTGGTATCACAGGGGCGTTTGGTAATTCACCCCTCCACTTT
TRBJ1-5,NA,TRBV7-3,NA,CASSARPRHRHPLGQPQHF,TGTGCCAGCAGCGCCCGGCCAAGGCATAGGCATCCTCTGGGTCAGCCCCAGCATTTT
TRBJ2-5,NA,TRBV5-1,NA,CASSLFFVAPGQETQYF,TGCGCCAGCAGTTTATTTTTTGTGGCACCAGGCCAAGAGACCCAGTACTTC
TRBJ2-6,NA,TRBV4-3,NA,CASSQGPRGFGAGANVLTF,TGCGCCAGCAGCCAAGGCCCCAGGGGTTTCGGAGCTGGGGCCAACGTCCTGACTTTC
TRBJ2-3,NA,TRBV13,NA,CASSLSRVRTDTQYF,TGTGCCAGCAGCCTAAGCAGGGTACGCACAGATACGCAGTATTTT
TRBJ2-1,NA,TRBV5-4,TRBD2,CASSPGGGSYNEQFF,TGTGCCAGCAGCCCGGGGGGAGGCTCCTACAATGAGCAGTTCTTC
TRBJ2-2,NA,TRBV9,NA,CASSVGFRGLTTGELFF,TGTGCCAGCAGCGTAGGGTTCAGGGGACTCACCACCGGGGAGCTGTTTTTT
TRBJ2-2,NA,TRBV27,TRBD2,CASTGGRNTGELFF,TGTGCCAGCACTGGCGGGAGGAACACCGGGGAGCTGTTTTTT
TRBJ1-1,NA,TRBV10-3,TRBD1,CAISGTGGTAEAFF,TGTGCCATCAGTGGGACAGGGGGGACGGCTGAAGCTTTCTTT
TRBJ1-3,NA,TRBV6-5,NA,CATPEEYSSGNTIYF,TGTGCCACCCCTGAGGAGTACAGCTCTGGAAACACCATATATTTT
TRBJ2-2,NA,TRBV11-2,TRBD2,CASSQRLAGGSVELFF,TGTGCCAGCAGCCAACGACTAGCGGGGGGAAGTGTGGAGCTGTTTTTT
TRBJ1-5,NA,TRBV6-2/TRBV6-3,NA,CASSPDRQPQHF,TGTGCCAGCAGCCCGGACAGACAGCCCCAGCATTTT
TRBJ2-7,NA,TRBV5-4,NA,CASSLARDAGGDEQYF,TGTGCCAGCAGCTTAGCAAGAGACGCCGGAGGGGACGAGCAGTACTTC
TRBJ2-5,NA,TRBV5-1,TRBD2,CASSLLLAGETQYF,TGCGCCAGCAGCTTGCTACTAGCGGGAGAGACCCAGTACTTC
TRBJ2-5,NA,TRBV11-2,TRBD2,CASNIGGVGETQYF,TGTGCCAGCAACATCGGGGGGGTCGGGGAGACCCAGTACTTC
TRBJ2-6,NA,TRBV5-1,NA,CASSWTATSSGANVLTF,TGCGCCAGCAGCTGGACGGCGACGAGCTCTGGGGCCAACGTCCTGACTTTC
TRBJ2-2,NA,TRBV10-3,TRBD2,CAITRTSGGSNTGELFF,TGTGCCATCACCCGGACTAGCGGGGGGTCGAACACCGGGGAGCTGTTTTTT
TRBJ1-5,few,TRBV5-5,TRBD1,CASSPRDRGPNQPQHF,TGTGCCAGCAGCCCCAGGGACAGGGGGCCCAATCAGCCCCAGCATTTT
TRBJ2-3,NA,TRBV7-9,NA,CASTPRGAGAGVGDTQYF,TGTGCCAGCACCCCCCGAGGGGCGGGGGCCGGAGTTGGAGATACGCAGTATTTT
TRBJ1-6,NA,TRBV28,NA,CASSFPPGGSYNSPLHF,TGTGCCAGCAGTTTCCCCCCGGGGGGCTCCTATAATTCACCCCTCCACTTT
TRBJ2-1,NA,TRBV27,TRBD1,CASSPLGQYNEQFF,TGTGCCAGCAGTCCCCTGGGACAGTACAATGAGCAGTTCTTC
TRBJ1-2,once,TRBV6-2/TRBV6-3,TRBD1,CASSSRDRDGYTF,TGTGCCAGCAGTTCCCGGGACAGGGATGGCTACACCTTC
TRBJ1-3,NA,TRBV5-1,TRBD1,CASSASGGHTIYF,TGCGCCAGCAGCGCCTCAGGGGGCCACACCATATATTTT
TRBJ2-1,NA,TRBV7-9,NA,CASSLPRDTREQFF,TGTGCCAGCAGCTTACCCCGGGACACCAGGGAGCAGTTCTTC
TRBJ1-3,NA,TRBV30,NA,CAWSRLTTGNTIYF,TGTGCCTGGAGTAGACTAACAACCGGAAACACCATATATTTT
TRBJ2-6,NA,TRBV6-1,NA,CASSDGTETRAGANVLTF,TGTGCCAGCAGTGACGGGACCGAGACTAGGGCTGGGGCCAACGTCCTGACTTTC
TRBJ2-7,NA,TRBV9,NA,CASSVGDSPYEQYF,TGTGCCAGCAGCGTAGGAGACAGTCCCTACGAGCAGTACTTC
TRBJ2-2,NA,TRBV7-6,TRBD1,CASSLVPTSRDRGVATGELFF,TGTGCCAGCAGCTTAGTCCCCACGTCCCGGGACAGGGGGGTGGCTACCGGGGAGCTGTTTTTT
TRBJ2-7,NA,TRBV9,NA,CASSVDPGAGEQYF,TGTGCCAGCAGCGTAGATCCAGGGGCCGGAGAGCAGTACTTC
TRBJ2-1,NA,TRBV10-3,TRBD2,CAISESQGAGAYNEQFF,TGTGCCATCAGTGAGTCCCAGGGAGCGGGGGCTTACAATGAGCAGTTCTTC
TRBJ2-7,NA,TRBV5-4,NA,CASSSKWRQGHEQYF,TGTGCCAGCAGCTCCAAATGGAGGCAGGGACACGAGCAGTACTTC
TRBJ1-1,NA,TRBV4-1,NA,CASSPSLGQSPEAFF,TGCGCCAGCAGCCCCTCCCTTGGGCAGTCTCCTGAAGCTTTCTTT
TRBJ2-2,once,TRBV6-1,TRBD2,CASSDVAGANTGELFF,TGTGCCAGCAGTGATGTAGCGGGGGCGAACACCGGGGAGCTGTTTTTT
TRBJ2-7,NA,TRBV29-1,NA,CSGLASGSYEQYF,TGCAGCGGCCTAGCCTCAGGCTCCTACGAGCAGTACTTC
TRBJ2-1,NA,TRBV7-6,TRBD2,CASSPGTSGGAGYNEQFF,TGTGCCAGCAGCCCGGGGACTAGCGGGGGGGCCGGGTACAATGAGCAGTTCTTC
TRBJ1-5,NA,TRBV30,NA,CACKDSYSNQPQHF,TGTGCCTGTAAGGACAGTTATAGCAATCAGCCCCAGCATTTT
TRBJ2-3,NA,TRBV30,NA,CAWNWRGTDTQYF,TGTGCCTGGAACTGGCGGGGAACAGATACGCAGTATTTT
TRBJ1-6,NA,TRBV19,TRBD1,CASNPTRPGQGYNSPLHF,TGTGCCAGTAACCCCACGAGGCCGGGACAGGGCTATAATTCACCCCTCCACTTT
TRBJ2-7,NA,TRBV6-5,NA,CASSYSTGQTYEQYF,TGTGCCAGCAGTTACTCTACAGGGCAGACCTACGAGCAGTACTTC
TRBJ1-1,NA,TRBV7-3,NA,CASSPIPHGNTEAFF,TGTGCCAGCAGCCCCATCCCTCACGGGAACACTGAAGCTTTCTTT
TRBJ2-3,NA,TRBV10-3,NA,CAISESESAVTDTQYF,TGTGCCATCAGTGAGTCGGAGTCAGCCGTCACAGATACGCAGTATTTT